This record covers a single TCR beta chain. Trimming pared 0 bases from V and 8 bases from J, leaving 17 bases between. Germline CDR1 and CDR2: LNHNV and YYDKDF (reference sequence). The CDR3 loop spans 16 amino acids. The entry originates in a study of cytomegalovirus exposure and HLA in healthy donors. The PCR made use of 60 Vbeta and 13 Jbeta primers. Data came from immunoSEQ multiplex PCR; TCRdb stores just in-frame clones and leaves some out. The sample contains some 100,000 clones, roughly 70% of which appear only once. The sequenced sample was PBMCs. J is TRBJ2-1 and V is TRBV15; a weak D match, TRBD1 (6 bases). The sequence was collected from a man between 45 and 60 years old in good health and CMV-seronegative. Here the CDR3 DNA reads TGTGCCACCAGCAGAGATGCGGCAGGGGCAGGCTATGAGCAGTTCTTC. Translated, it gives CATSRDAAGAGYEQFF.